The sequence of this TCR beta chain was determined in a study of blood T cell repertoires in COVID-19. About the study: Sites in the United States, Italy and Spain provided acute and convalescent COVID-19 samples.

This table comes from immunoSEQ multiplex PCR, and its TCRdb copy is limited to in-frame clones, with some not included. Of a few hundred thousand clones listed, approximately 87% are singletons. The sequencing sample was made of peripheral blood. The clonotype originates from a man aged 60 to 75 who had recovered from COVID-19.

The CDR3 nucleotides are TGTGCCAGCAGCTTAAAGGGGGCTACTGAAGCTTTCTTT. Protein sequence: CASSLKGATEAFF. This chain uses TRBV7-3 with TRBJ1-1, with 7 bases fitting TRBD1. This CDR3 has 13 residues. The J segment lost 5 bases and the V segment lost 1 base, leaving 1 base of the junction unmatched. In germline, CDR1 is SGHTA, CDR2 FQGTGA.